The 8 T cell receptor beta chains below come from one sample, sequenced in a study of T cell repertoires in cytomegalovirus infection. TCRdb called the reads again in MiXCR, with one record for every CDR3 protein. The data hold about 530,000 distinct CDR3 sequences, with around 27% observed a single time. The sequenced sample consisted of PBMCs. The receptors derive from a human donor in good health (CMV status not recorded). Some clones in this sample may be carry-over from other donors' samples.

The chain uses TRBV5-6 and TRBJ2-1, with D hard to call. Trimming took off 3 bases at V and 8 bases at J, with 18 bases between the two ends. CDR1 and CDR2 from the germline V gene are SGHDT and YYEEEE. The CDR3 is 15 residues long. CDR3 region: CASSSLGPALDEQFF. CDR3 coding DNA: TGTGCCAGCAGCTCCCTCGGTCCCGCCCTTGATGAGCAGTTCTTC.

J is TRBJ2-2 and V is TRBV7-2; D is undetermined. The CDR3 loop spans 15 amino acids. CDR1 and CDR2 (germline): SGHTA, FQGNSA. The V end was cut by 3 bases, the J end by 5 bases, with 13 bases between. Here the CDR3 reads CASSFGQIMTGELFF. The CDR3 DNA sequence: TGTGCCAGCAGCTTCGGGCAGATAATGACCGGGGAGCTGTTTTTT.

CDR3 DNA sequence: TGTGCCACCGGGGGAAGGAACACAGATACGCAGTATTTT. This gives the protein CATGGRNTDTQYF. This chain joins TRBV6-6 and TRBJ2-3, with a possible D match to TRBD2 (6 bases). The length of the CDR3 is 13 residues. Germline V gives CDR1 MNHNY, CDR2 SVGAGI (reference sequence). Trimming left V 10 bases short and J 2 bases short, with 13 bases between.

This chain uses TRBV12-5 with TRBJ2-5, with a possible D match to TRBD2 (5 bases). The V end lost 0 bases, the J end lost 7 bases, and 9 bases lay between the germline ends. CDR3 size: 13 residues. Germline V gene sequence: CDR1 LGHNT, CDR2 FRNRAP. In DNA, the CDR3 is TGTGCTAGTGGTTTGGTGGCGGGTGGGACCCAGTACTTC. Encoded protein: CASGLVAGGTQYF.

This clonotype was detected ten times or more. The rearrangement uses TRBV29-1 and TRBJ2-3; 13 bases fit TRBD2. V dropped 2 bases and J dropped 0; count of bases not matched to a gene: 8. The germline V gene encodes CDR1 SQVTM and CDR2 ANQGSEA. This CDR3 spans 18 amino acids. In DNA form, the CDR3 reads TGCAGCGTTGAACCACTAGCGGGAGGGATCTTTAGCACAGATACGCAGTATTTT. It is translated as CSVEPLAGGIFSTDTQYF.

The chain employs TRBV29-1 and TRBJ2-1; 9 bases map to TRBD2. V was pared by 1 base and J by 4 bases, with 14 bases of the junction left unmatched. The CDR3 loop spans 18 amino acids. The germline CDR1 and CDR2 sequences are SQVTM and ANQGSEA. The CDR3 DNA is TGCAGCGTTGAAGGGGTAGGGGGAGCGGGAGGACGATACAATGAGCAGTTCTTC. Its translation is CSVEGVGGAGGRYNEQFF.

The genes are TRBV5-1 and TRBJ2-3; 7 nucleotides agree with TRBD1. Germline-derived CDR1 and CDR2 are SGHRS and YFSETQ. The CDR3 is 14 residues long. The ends lost 4 bases at V and 2 bases at J; junction bases unmatched: 4. In nucleotides, the CDR3 is TGCGCCAGCAGCATGGGACAGTACACAGATACGCAGTATTTT. Its translation: CASSMGQYTDTQYF. Filled out from reference TRBV5-1 and TRBJ2-3, the complete variable domain reads KAGVTQTPRYLIKTRGQQVTLSCSPISGHRSVSWYQQTPGQGLQFLFEYFSETQRNKGNFPGRFSGRQFSNSRSEMNVSTLELGDSALYLCASSMGQYTDTQYFGPGTRLTVL.

The chain recombines TRBV24-1 with TRBJ2-7, with D possibly being TRBD2 (5 bases). V lost 6 bases to trimming and J lost 0 bases, with 11 bases between them. Germline values: CDR1 KGHDR, CDR2 SFDVKD. CDR3 size: 14 residues. Here the CDR3 reads CATSTRSSSYEQYF. The CDR3 DNA is TGTGCCACCAGTACTAGGTCCAGCTCCTACGAGCAGTACTTC.